This TCR beta chain is drawn from a study of T cell responses to AZD1222 COVID-19 vaccine. Trimming took 1 base from V and 7 from J; bases not matched to a gene: 4. This CDR3 contains 16 residues. Looked up from germline, CDR1 is KGHDR and CDR2 is SFDVKD. Method: immunoSEQ multiplex PCR; TCRdb's copy keeps in-frame clones and lacks some. The sample consists of about 150,000 clones, over 90% of them appearing once. The receptor's source is an adult in good health. The sample was peripheral blood, taken on day 0 of AZD1222 vaccination. The J gene is TRBJ2-1, the V gene TRBV24-1; 12 nucleotides agree with TRBD2. The CDR3 sequence: CATSDFRLAGVNEQFF. The CDR3 region has the DNA TGTGCCACCAGTGATTTTAGACTAGCGGGAGTAAATGAGCAGTTCTTC.